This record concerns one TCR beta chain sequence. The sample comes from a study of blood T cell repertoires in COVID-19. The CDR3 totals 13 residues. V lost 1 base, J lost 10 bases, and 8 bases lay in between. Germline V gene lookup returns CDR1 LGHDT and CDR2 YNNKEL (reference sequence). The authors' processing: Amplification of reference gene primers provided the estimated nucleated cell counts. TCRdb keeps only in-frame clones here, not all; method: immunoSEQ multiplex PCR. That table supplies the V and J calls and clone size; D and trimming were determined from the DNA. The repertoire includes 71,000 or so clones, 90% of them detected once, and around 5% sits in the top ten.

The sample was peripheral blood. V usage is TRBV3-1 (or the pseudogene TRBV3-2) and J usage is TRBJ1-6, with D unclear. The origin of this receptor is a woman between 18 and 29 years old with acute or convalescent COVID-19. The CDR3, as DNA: TGTGCCAGCAGCCAAGCCCGGGGATCACCCCTCCACTTT. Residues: CASSQARGSPLHF.